This T cell receptor beta chain came from a study of blood T cell repertoires in COVID-19. V was pared by 5 bases and J by 12 bases, with 6 bases of the junction left unmatched. This CDR3 is 13 amino acids long. Sequencing was performed with immunoSEQ multiplex PCR; in TCRdb, only in-frame clones are kept and a portion is missing. Seen here are 200,000 to 250,000 clones, around 81% observed once, and the top ten hold around 9%. The sample was PBMCs or T cells enriched from blood (not recorded which). This rearrangement joins TRBV12-3 or TRBV12-4 to TRBJ2-1; 11 nucleotides line up with TRBD2. The source is a woman aged 50 to 60 with acute COVID-19. CDR3 nucleotides: TGTGCCAGCAGTAGACTAGCGGGAAGTGTGCAGTTCTTC. It is translated as CASSRLAGSVQFF.